These 6 T cell receptor beta chains came from one sample sequenced in a study of T-cell reconstitution after alpha-beta-depleted transplantation in children. The authors prepared the TCRbeta library with unique molecular identifiers. TCRdb analysed the PCR reads with MiXCR anew, one entry per CDR3 protein. The data show roughly 350,000 distinct CDR3 sequences, about a tenth seen once. The sequencing here drew on PBMCs from the stem cell graft donor, taken from the stem cell graft. The receptors were gathered from a human donor who donated a stem cell graft to a child with acute lymphoblastic leukemia.

This clonotype was recorded a few times. V is TRBV7-9 and J is TRBJ2-5; D may be TRBD1 (5 bases). The CDR3 sequence is 15 residues long. The V and J ends lost 6 bases and 5 bases respectively, with 19 bases between them. Germline-derived CDR1 and CDR2 are SEHNR and FQNEAQ (reference sequence). The DNA for the CDR3 is TGTGCCAGCAGTCAACAAGGGGTAGCACAGGAGACCCAGTACTTC. It encodes CASSQQGVAQETQYF.

This clonotype was observed a handful of times. The rearrangement uses TRBV20-1 and TRBJ2-7; the match to TRBD1 covers 10 bases. With 0 bases clipped from V and 2 bases from J, the junction kept 10 bases outside the gene matches. CDR3 length: 17 amino acids. Per germline, CDR1 DFQATT and CDR2 SNEGSKA (reference sequence). The CDR3 sequence is CSARDLFGTGATYEQYF. DNA of the CDR3: TGCAGTGCTAGAGATCTCTTTGGGACAGGGGCTACCTACGAGCAGTACTTC.

In this sample, this clonotype turned up many times. This chain links TRBV7-2 with TRBJ2-1, with 7 bases fitting TRBD1. Trimming at V came to 5 bases and at J to 9 bases, leaving 7 bases not matched to a gene. The V gene's germline CDR1 is SGHTA and CDR2 FQGNSA. The CDR3 consists of 13 residues. The DNA for the CDR3 is TGTGCCAGCAGCCGACAGGGCAACGGTGAGCAGTTCTTC. Translation gives CASSRQGNGEQFF.

The V and J genes are TRBV12-3 or TRBV12-4 and TRBJ1-2, with TRBD1 identical over 8 bases. Unmatched junction bases numbered 8, after V lost 5 bases and J lost 6 bases. The CDR3 loop spans 14 amino acids. The chain's CDR3 is CASSPTGGGHGYTF. The DNA of the CDR3 is TGTGCCAGCAGTCCTACAGGGGGAGGGCATGGCTACACCTTC.

The sample holds many counts of this clonotype. The chain is built from TRBV20-1 and TRBJ2-3, with TRBD2 matching 7 bases. Trimming removed 4 bases from V and 9 bases from J; junction bases left unmatched: 13. The CDR3 loop spans 14 amino acids. Germline V CDR1 and CDR2: DFQATT, SNEGSKA (reference sequence). CDR3 sequence (DNA): TGCAGTGCTAACCTAGCGGCGTCACGAAGAACGCAGTATTTT. It encodes CSANLAASRRTQYF.

This clonotype was seen a few times. The genes are TRBV28 and TRBJ2-7; D is possibly TRBD1 or TRBD2 (5 bases each). The CDR3 is made up of 15 amino acids. Germline CDR1 MDHEN, CDR2 SYDVKM. Trimming removed 2 bases from V and 6 bases from J, with 17 bases in between. The CDR3 region is CASSLRSDRGAEQYF. CDR3 bases: TGTGCCAGCAGTTTACGAAGTGACAGAGGGGCCGAGCAGTACTTC.